The clone carrying this T cell receptor beta chain was recorded at least ten times. This sample stems from a study of blood T cell repertoires in COVID-19. Study-level information: Donors in the United States, Italy and Spain gave samples during acute or convalescent COVID-19. PBMCs, B-cell-depleted T cells, or T cells were the source of the cDNA or gDNA that made up the material.

Per the study methods: Amplification with reference gene primers provided the estimates of nucleated cell counts. Sequenced by immunoSEQ multiplex PCR; TCRdb stores in-frame clones only, minus some. V, J and clone size reflect that table, while D and trimming were determined from the DNA. This sample has about 140,000 clones; around 86% occur once, and the top ten carry less than 5%. Germline values: CDR1 SGHNT, CDR2 YENEEA. The CDR3 runs 15 residues. V lost 1 base and J 0 bases, leaving 7 bases between the germline ends. This sequence originates from a woman older than 75 with acute or convalescent COVID-19. Sequenced input: peripheral blood. The chain carries TRBV11-3 and TRBJ2-1; TRBD2 might be the D (6 bases). The CDR3, as DNA: TGTGCCAGCAGCTTAGGGCGGGGCTCCTACAATGAGCAGTTCTTC. As protein: CASSLGRGSYNEQFF.